These 26 T cell receptor beta chains came from one sample sequenced in a study of shared clonotypes between healthy human individuals. The repertoire was sequenced with immunoSEQ multiplex PCR; TCRdb's copy has only in-frame clones and lacks some. The table shows hundreds of thousands of clones, with around 80% occurring only once. The specimen sequenced was PBMCs. Every receptor here comes from a woman aged 40 to 50 in good health. Some clones in this sample may be carry-over from other donors' samples.

The rearrangement joins TRBV18 to TRBJ2-1; D remains unclear. With 5 bases removed from V and 10 bases from J, the gap between germline ends came to 12 bases. The CDR3 is made up of 12 amino acids. The germline gives CDR1 KGHSH, CDR2 LQKENI. In DNA, the CDR3 is TGTGCCAGCTCATTAGATTCTCGGGAGCAGTTCTTC. Its protein is CASSLDSREQFF.

The chain uses TRBV11-1 and TRBJ2-7; D gene uncertain. The CDR3 length is 13 residues. Germline CDR1 and CDR2: SGHAT and FQDESV (reference sequence). Trimming stripped 5 bases from V and 3 bases from J, with 11 bases between. CDR3 DNA sequence: TGTGCCAGCAGCCCCCCTTCCCACTACGAGCAGTACTTC. Its protein is CASSPPSHYEQYF.

The V and J genes are TRBV23-1 and TRBJ1-2, with D unresolved. Being an ORF, TRBV23-1 has a function that is uncertain. The length of the CDR3 is 16 residues. The V end lost 4 bases, the J end lost 4 bases, and 19 bases lay between the germline ends. CDR3 coding DNA: TGCGCCAGCAGTCGTATGCAGCCAGTACGCGGCTATGGCTACACCTTC. Encoded protein: CASSRMQPVRGYGYTF.

In the case of this clone: This sample includes further DNA sequences coding for the same CDR3. The chain recombines TRBV25-1 with TRBJ2-5; unclear D gene. Trimming stripped 3 bases from V and 2 bases from J, with 4 bases between. Germline-derived CDR1 and CDR2 are MGHDK and SYGVNS. This CDR3 contains 12 residues. The CDR3 DNA reads as TGTGCCAGCAGTGAGAGTCAAGAGACCCAGTACTTC. It translates to CASSESQETQYF.

On this clone: A junction end diverges from the germline sequence, so it may reflect a read error. This rearrangement joins TRBV7-4 to TRBJ2-5; 11 bases align to TRBD2. The germline V gene encodes CDR1 SGHVT and CDR2 SQSDAQ. This CDR3 region has 16 residues. Here the CDR3 reads CASSLASGRSGETQYF. In nucleotides, the CDR3 is TGTGCCAGCAGTTTAGCTAGCGGGAGGAGCGGGGAGACCCAGTACTTC.

J is TRBJ2-7 and V is TRBV30; 9 nucleotides align to TRBD1. With 5 bases clipped from V and 2 bases from J, the junction kept 7 bases outside the gene matches. This CDR3 contains 14 residues. CDR1 is GTSNPN and CDR2 is SVGIG in the germline V gene (reference sequence). The chain's CDR3 is CAWDRGARAYEQYF. The CDR3 DNA sequence: TGTGCCTGGGACAGGGGGGCCAGGGCCTACGAGCAGTACTTC.

The chain has TRBV30 and TRBJ2-5; 7 bases align to TRBD2. The CDR3 consists of 17 residues. V was clipped by 1 base and J by 5 bases; unmatched bases: 16. Germline values: CDR1 GTSNPN, CDR2 SVGIG (reference sequence). Here the CDR3 reads CAWSDWARGGEHETQYF. CDR3 DNA sequence: TGTGCCTGGAGTGACTGGGCTAGGGGAGGGGAGCACGAGACCCAGTACTTC.

V and J are TRBV9 and TRBJ1-1; a weak D match, TRBD1 (6 bases). This CDR3 comprises 14 residues. Trimming cost V 2 bases and J 4 bases, with 12 bases left between them. Germline-derived CDR1 and CDR2 are SGDLS and YYNGEE. The DNA of the CDR3 is TGTGCCAGCAGCGTCGGGGGGCAGAGCACTGAAGCTTTCTTT. As protein: CASSVGGQSTEAFF.

V usage is TRBV7-3 and J usage is TRBJ2-1; 11 bases are a match to TRBD2. J gave up 6 bases and V 2 bases, and 6 bases lay outside the gene matches. CDR3 length: 16 residues. The V gene's germline CDR1 is SGHTA and CDR2 FQGTGA. In DNA form, the CDR3 reads TGTGCCAGCAGCTTAGATTTAGCGGGAGGGCTCAATGAGCAGTTCTTC. Protein product: CASSLDLAGGLNEQFF.

The V call is TRBV29-1, the J call TRBJ2-3; D not resolved. The CDR3 sequence is 13 residues long. Germline CDR1 reads SQVTM; CDR2 reads ANQGSEA. The germline V and J ends were trimmed by 1 base and 0 bases, with 5 bases remaining between them. Here the CDR3 DNA reads TGCAGCGTTGAAGGGAGTAGCACAGATACGCAGTATTTT. Its protein is CSVEGSSTDTQYF.

Comments on this clone: This sequence may be a read error, since a much larger clone differs from it by one base. The rearrangement joins TRBV28 to TRBJ2-3; 10 bases agree with TRBD2. Germline V gives CDR1 MDHEN, CDR2 SYDVKM. There are 19 residues in the CDR3. CDR3 bases: TGTGCCAGCGGTTTACCGAGCGGGAGGGTGGTCGACGGCACAGATACGCAGTATTTT. Its translation is CASGLPSGRVVDGTDTQYF.

Only one count was recorded for this clone. J is TRBJ2-4 and V is TRBV5-4; 7 nucleotides line up with TRBD2. The ends lost 0 bases at V and 9 bases at J; junction bases unmatched: 3. CDR1 is SGHNT and CDR2 is YYREEE in the germline V gene (reference sequence). The CDR3 totals 13 residues. The CDR3 DNA follows: TGTGCCAGCAGCTTGGCCAAGCGGGGCATTCAGTACTTC. Translation: CASSLAKRGIQYF.

The chain is built from TRBV2 and TRBJ1-4, with D perhaps TRBD1 (6 bases). The germline CDR1 and CDR2 sequences are SNHLY and FYNNEI. V lost 3 bases and J 7 bases, leaving 12 bases between the germline ends. CDR3 length equals 14 residues. CDR3 nucleotide sequence: TGTGCCAGCAGTGAGCGGGGGGGCGCTGAAAAACTGTTTTTT. This sequence encodes CASSERGGAEKLFF.

The CDR3 region is CASSQDGSGTPYEQYF. The CDR3 region has the DNA TGTGCCAGCAGCCAAGATGGTAGCGGGACCCCCTACGAGCAGTACTTC. The chain uses TRBV4-2 and TRBJ2-7; TRBD2 agrees at 8 bases. The V gene end was trimmed by 0 bases and the J gene end by 2 bases; junction bases not matched to a gene: 6. The CDR3 is made up of 16 amino acids. CDR1 LGHNA and CDR2 YNFKEQ come from the germline V gene.

The gene calls are TRBV2 and TRBJ2-1; possibly TRBD1 for D (6 bases). This CDR3 comprises 13 residues. Trimming took 1 base from V and 6 from J, leaving 7 bases between them. Germline V gives CDR1 SNHLY, CDR2 FYNNEI. Here the CDR3 reads CASSEGQANEQFF. In DNA form, the CDR3 reads TGTGCCAGCAGTGAAGGACAGGCCAATGAGCAGTTCTTC.

Only one count was recorded for this clone. This chain uses TRBV16 with TRBJ2-7, with unresolved D. There are 15 residues in the CDR3. Germline V CDR1 and CDR2: KGHSY, FQNENV. Trimming removed 1 base at V and 0 bases at J, with 10 bases between. In DNA form, the CDR3 reads TGTGCCAGCAGCCAATTTGGGCCTATCTCCTACGAGCAGTACTTC. Protein: CASSQFGPISYEQYF.

This chain connects TRBV5-1 to TRBJ1-1; no firm D call. This CDR3 comprises 15 residues. The germline V gene has CDR1 SGHRS and CDR2 YFSETQ. Between the trimmed V and J ends, which lost 1 base and 0 bases, there was a span of 10 bases. CDR3 sequence (DNA): TGCGCCAGCAGCTTGAACGTCGGGGTGAACACTGAAGCTTTCTTT. It encodes CASSLNVGVNTEAFF.

This sequence joins TRBV6-5 and TRBJ1-3; TRBD1 matches 9 bases. Germline CDR1 and CDR2: MNHEY and SVGAGI. V was clipped by 8 bases and J by 2 bases; unmatched bases: 7. The CDR3 is made up of 15 amino acids. CDR3 nucleotide sequence: TGTGCCAGCCACAGGGGGCCGACCACTGGAAACACCATATATTTT. Amino acids: CASHRGPTTGNTIYF.

V gene TRBV6-5 combines with J gene TRBJ2-7, with TRBD2 matching 9 bases. This CDR3 is built from 15 residues. The V gene's germline CDR1 is MNHEY and CDR2 SVGAGI. V trimming: 5 bases; J trimming: 2 bases; junction bases outside the gene matches: 7. The CDR3 protein is CASSPRLAVTYEQYF. The CDR3 coding sequence is TGTGCCAGCAGTCCTCGACTAGCGGTCACCTACGAGCAGTACTTC.

The chain recombines TRBV27 with TRBJ2-1; D remains unclear. Germline CDR1 reads MNHEY; CDR2 reads SMNVEV (reference sequence). The CDR3 has 14 amino acids. The V end was cut by 5 bases, the J end by 0 bases, with 8 bases between. The CDR3 DNA is TGTGCCAGCAGTCCCGGATACTCCTACAATGAGCAGTTCTTC. Residues: CASSPGYSYNEQFF.

The V gene is TRBV6-1, the J gene TRBJ1-3, with D unclear. The CDR3 is 13 residues long. V lost 6 bases and J 7 bases, leaving 13 bases between the germline ends. Germline assignment: CDR1 MNHNS and CDR2 SASEGT. CDR3 nucleotides: TGTGCCAGCAGCTACCTGGGTCTGAACACCATATATTTT. The encoded protein is CASSYLGLNTIYF.

The rearrangement links TRBV25-1 to TRBJ2-7, with D uncertain. V was pared by 3 bases and J by 3 bases, with 18 bases between. CDR3 length: 16 residues. Germline-derived CDR1 and CDR2 are MGHDK and SYGVNS. The CDR3 protein is CASSDPRTAGGYEQYF. CDR3 sequence (DNA): TGTGCCAGCAGTGACCCCAGGACGGCAGGCGGCTACGAGCAGTACTTC.

With regard to this clone: With a much larger clone just one base away, this may be a read error. Other DNA sequences in the same sample also yield this CDR3. This chain links TRBV6-6 with TRBJ2-5, with D hard to call. This CDR3 has 12 amino acids. The germline gives CDR1 MNHNY, CDR2 SVGAGI (reference sequence). The CDR3 nucleotides read TGTGCCAGCGGAAATTACCAGGAGACCCAGTACTTC. Its protein is CASGNYQETQYF.

The chain is built from TRBV7-8 and TRBJ1-4; possibly TRBD1 for D (5 bases). V shed 2 bases and J shed 2 bases, with 21 bases lying between them. This CDR3 has 19 residues. Germline CDR1 is SGHVS and CDR2 is FQNEAQ. CDR3 loop: CASSLWVIRGSSTNEKLFF. CDR3 bases: TGTGCCAGCAGCTTATGGGTCATTCGGGGGAGTTCGACTAATGAAAAACTGTTTTTT. The full variable domain, with the rest looked up from reference TRBV7-8 and TRBJ1-4, is GAGVSQSPRYKVAKRGQDVALRCDPISGHVSLFWYQQALGQGPEFLTYFQNEAQLDKSGLPSDRFFAERPEGSVSTLKIQRTQQEDSAVYLCASSLWVIRGSSTNEKLFFGSGTQLSVL.

The chain links TRBV9 to TRBJ2-7; 12 bases line up with TRBD1. Germline V lookup: CDR1 SGDLS, CDR2 YYNGEE. This CDR3 has 17 amino acids. Trimming cost V 0 bases and J 3 bases; bases outside gene matches: 7. In DNA form, the CDR3 reads TGTGCCAGCAGCGTAGGATTTGGGACAGGGGGCGGCTACGAGCAGTACTTC. It is translated as CASSVGFGTGGGYEQYF.

The CDR3 DNA reads as TGTGCCAGCAGCCTAGGGTGGGAGACCCAGTACTTC. It yields the protein CASSLGWETQYF. The rearrangement uses TRBV7-2 and TRBJ2-5; D is unresolved. Germline V gene sequence: CDR1 SGHTA, CDR2 FQGNSA. The CDR3 spans 12 residues. Trimming pared 5 bases from V and 5 bases from J, leaving 9 bases between. The full variable domain, its missing parts supplied by reference TRBV7-2 and TRBJ2-5, is GAGVSQSPSNKVTEKGKDVELRCDPISGHTALYWYRQSLGQGLEFLIYFQGNSAPDKSGLPSDRFSAERTGGSVSTLTIQRTQQEDSAVYLCASSLGWETQYFGPGTRLLVL.